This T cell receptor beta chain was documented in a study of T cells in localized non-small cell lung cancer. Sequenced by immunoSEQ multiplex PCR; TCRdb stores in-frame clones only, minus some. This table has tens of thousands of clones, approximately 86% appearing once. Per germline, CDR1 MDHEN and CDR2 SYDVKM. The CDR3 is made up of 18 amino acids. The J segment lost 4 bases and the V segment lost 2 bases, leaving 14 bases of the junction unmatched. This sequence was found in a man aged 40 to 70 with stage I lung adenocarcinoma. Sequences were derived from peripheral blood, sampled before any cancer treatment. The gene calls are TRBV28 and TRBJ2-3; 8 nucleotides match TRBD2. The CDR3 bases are TGTGCCAGCAGTTTAGAGGTTGGGTCGGGACTAGGGGCAGATACGCAGTATTTT. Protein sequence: CASSLEVGSGLGADTQYF.